One and the same sample provided the 10 T cell receptor beta chains below, sequenced in a study of PD-1 blockade in classical Hodgkin lymphoma. TCRdb's table, derived via immunoSEQ multiplex PCR, lists solely in-frame clones and lacks some. The table shows roughly 13,000 clones, with under 80% occurring only once. Brentuximab vedotin exposure varied among the patients, all of whom had relapsed after autologous stem cell transplantation. Sequences were derived from peripheral blood mononuclear cells (PBMCs), sampled before the second cycle of nivolumab. All receptors come from a human donor with classical Hodgkin lymphoma.

The V call is TRBV11-1, the J call TRBJ2-5; a possible D gene is TRBD1 (6 bases). Trimming took 4 bases from V and 0 from J, leaving 12 bases between them. The CDR3 is made up of 15 amino acids. Per the germline V gene, CDR1 is SGHAT and CDR2 is FQDESV (reference sequence). CDR3 in DNA: TGTGCCAGCAGCTCAGGAACAGGGTACCAAGAGACCCAGTACTTC. It yields the protein CASSSGTGYQETQYF.

This clone was seen once. This chain joins TRBV19 and TRBJ1-5; 10 bases map to TRBD1. V lost 5 bases, J lost 7 bases, and 5 bases stayed unmatched. This CDR3 region has 14 residues. The V gene's germline CDR1 is LNHDA and CDR2 SQIVND (reference sequence). The CDR3 bases are TGTGCCAGTAGTGCGGGGACAGGGGTACAGCCCCAGCATTTT. Its translation: CASSAGTGVQPQHF.

This chain connects TRBV5-1 to TRBJ2-3, with D tentatively TRBD1 or TRBD2 (5 bases each). Germline values: CDR1 SGHRS, CDR2 YFSETQ. The CDR3 is made up of 15 amino acids. Trimming took 4 bases from V and 1 from J, leaving 13 bases between them. In nucleotides, the CDR3 is TGCGCCAGCAGCCGGGACCCTCCTCGCACAGATACGCAGTATTTT. This translates into CASSRDPPRTDTQYF.

The chain is built from TRBV9 and TRBJ2-1; D is perhaps TRBD1 (5 bases). The CDR3 consists of 14 residues. CDR1 and CDR2 from the germline V gene are SGDLS and YYNGEE. Trimming left V 0 bases short and J 8 bases short, with 12 bases between. The chain's CDR3 is CASSVATGWYEQFF. DNA of the CDR3: TGTGCCAGCAGCGTAGCTACAGGCTGGTATGAGCAGTTCTTC.

The rearrangement joins TRBV9 to TRBJ1-1; 8 bases line up with TRBD1. CDR1 and CDR2 from the germline V gene are SGDLS and YYNGEE. This CDR3 has 15 residues. V was clipped by 3 bases and J by 0 bases; unmatched bases: 4. CDR3 loop: CASSATGDLNTEAFF. DNA of the CDR3: TGTGCCAGCAGCGCGACAGGGGACTTGAACACTGAAGCTTTCTTT.

The rearrangement links TRBV4-1 to TRBJ2-3; TRBD2 aligns across 9 bases. Germline V lookup: CDR1 MGHRA, CDR2 YSYEKL. This CDR3 spans 19 amino acids. Germline trimming cut 0 bases from V and 3 bases from J; bases unmatched to any gene: 13. This CDR3 reads CASSQDPPFLAGSTDTQYF. CDR3 in DNA: TGCGCCAGCAGCCAAGATCCCCCTTTTCTAGCGGGGTCGACAGATACGCAGTATTTT.

The chain carries TRBV5-1 and TRBJ1-2; tentatively, D is TRBD1 (6 bases). This CDR3 comprises 13 residues. Deletions cut 4 bases from V and 8 bases from J, with 15 bases between. Germline V gives CDR1 SGHRS, CDR2 YFSETQ. The CDR3, as DNA: TGCGCCAGCAGCCCGATTACAGGGACCGGCTACACCTTC. The encoded protein is CASSPITGTGYTF.

CDR3 sequence: CASSRTGGTDTQYF. The CDR3 coding sequence is TGTGCCAGCAGCCGGACAGGGGGGACAGATACGCAGTATTTT. The V and J genes are TRBV5-4 and TRBJ2-3; TRBD1 aligns across 10 bases. Germline trimming cut 4 bases from V and 3 bases from J; bases unmatched to any gene: 2. There are 14 residues in the CDR3. Germline V gives CDR1 SGHNT, CDR2 YYREEE (reference sequence).

The chain links TRBV19 to TRBJ2-5, with TRBD2 identical over 9 bases. Germline-derived CDR1 and CDR2 are LNHDA and SQIVND (reference sequence). Losses at the gene ends were 5 bases for V and 5 bases for J; bases not matched to a gene: 9. The CDR3 length is 15 residues. This CDR3 reads CASSATSGPWETQYF. DNA of the CDR3: TGTGCCAGTAGTGCAACTAGCGGGCCTTGGGAGACCCAGTACTTC.

The chain couples TRBV12-5 to TRBJ2-2; D call uncertain. Germline V lookup: CDR1 LGHNT, CDR2 FRNRAP. V was pared by 0 bases and J by 1 base, with 9 bases between. This CDR3 is built from 16 residues. This CDR3 is CASGLVQSENTGELFF. The CDR3 DNA is TGTGCTAGTGGTTTGGTACAGTCGGAGAACACCGGGGAGCTGTTTTTT.